These 31 T cell receptor beta chains were sequenced from one sample in a study of blood T cell repertoires in COVID-19. Measured with immunoSEQ multiplex PCR; TCRdb has only the in-frame clones, and not every one. The table lists 200,000 to 250,000 clones, 85% to 90% of them singletons. Sequenced input: PBMCs or T cells enriched from blood (not recorded which). These receptors originate from a woman between 18 and 29 years old in a cohort exposed to, infected with or recovered from COVID-19 (not recorded which).

The chain is built from TRBV19 and TRBJ1-2; D gene ambiguous. CDR1 and CDR2 (germline): LNHDA, SQIVND (reference sequence). This CDR3 is 14 amino acids long. The ends were cut back, 3 bases at V and 3 bases at J, with 11 bases in the middle. CDR3 DNA sequence: TGTGCCAGTAGTATCGGCTCCGGGGACTATGGCTACACCTTC. It specifies CASSIGSGDYGYTF.

This clone has a count of ten or more. The genes are TRBV10-1 and TRBJ2-7; tentative D call: TRBD2 (6 bases). V lost 6 bases and J 0 bases, leaving 12 bases between the germline ends. There are 14 residues in the CDR3. CDR1 is WNHNN, CDR2 SYGVQD, per germline (reference sequence). The CDR3 loop is CASRGEAYSYEQYF. The CDR3 DNA follows: TGCGCCAGCAGGGGGGAGGCTTACTCCTACGAGCAGTACTTC.

The chain recombines TRBV19 with TRBJ1-5, with TRBD1 matching over 9 bases. This CDR3 region has 15 residues. V shed 5 bases and J 7 bases; nucleotides not matched to a gene: 9. The germline V gene encodes CDR1 LNHDA and CDR2 SQIVND (reference sequence). CDR3 loop: CASSATGTGNQPQHF. CDR3 nucleotides: TGTGCCAGTAGTGCTACCGGGACAGGGAACCAGCCCCAGCATTTT.

The CDR3 loop reads CASSSEGSTEAFF. In DNA form, the CDR3 reads TGCGCCAGCAGCTCGGAAGGGAGCACTGAAGCTTTCTTT. The chain links TRBV5-1 to TRBJ1-1; D gene ambiguous. The CDR3 loop spans 13 amino acids. Germline assignment: CDR1 SGHRS and CDR2 YFSETQ. Trimming cost V 3 bases and J 4 bases, with 10 bases left between them. Using reference TRBV5-1 and TRBJ1-1 for the parts outside the CDR3, the full variable domain is KAGVTQTPRYLIKTRGQQVTLSCSPISGHRSVSWYQQTPGQGLQFLFEYFSETQRNKGNFPGRFSGRQFSNSRSEMNVSTLELGDSALYLCASSSEGSTEAFFGQGTRLTVV.

The chain is built from TRBV10-2 and TRBJ2-7; 10 nucleotides line up with TRBD1. V gave up 6 bases and J gave up 3 bases; unmatched junction bases: 11. CDR3 size: 16 residues. Germline assignment: CDR1 WSHSY and CDR2 SAAADI. The CDR3 DNA sequence: TGCGCCAGCAGCACTCGTCCCGGGACAGGGGACTACGAGCAGTACTTC. It codes for CASSTRPGTGDYEQYF.

For the CDR3, the DNA is TGCGCCAGCAAAGACGGGGACGAGCAGTACTTC. This codes for CASKDGDEQYF. The rearrangement joins TRBV10-2 to TRBJ2-7; TRBD2 might be the D (5 bases). Germline V gene sequence: CDR1 WSHSY, CDR2 SAAADI. This CDR3 is 11 amino acids long. Trimming left V 7 bases short and J 5 bases short, with 9 bases between.

The V and J genes are TRBV19 and TRBJ1-1; 8 bases line up with TRBD1. Germline V gene lookup returns CDR1 LNHDA and CDR2 SQIVND (reference sequence). This CDR3 comprises 15 residues. Losses at the gene ends were 9 bases for V and 0 bases for J; bases not matched to a gene: 9. The CDR3 loop is CASSDRGGVNTEAFF. The CDR3 nucleotides are TGTGCCAGCAGCGACAGGGGTGGGGTGAACACTGAAGCTTTCTTT.

The rearrangement links TRBV2 to TRBJ2-3; 9 bases agree with TRBD2. The CDR3 covers 14 residues. From germline, CDR1 is SNHLY and CDR2 FYNNEI. V lost 7 bases to trimming and J lost 4 bases; unmatched junction nucleotides: 6. CDR3 in DNA: TGTGCCAGCACCGGGACTAGCTCGGCAGATACGCAGTATTTT. This translates into CASTGTSSADTQYF.

The chain uses TRBV5-4 and TRBJ2-2; a weak D match, TRBD2 (6 bases). V lost 0 bases and J 6 bases, leaving 15 bases between the germline ends. The CDR3 loop spans 16 amino acids. From germline, CDR1 is SGHNT and CDR2 YYREEE (reference sequence). CDR3 region: CASSLDGRGGAGELFF. The DNA of the CDR3 is TGTGCCAGCAGCTTGGACGGGCGGGGAGGTGCCGGGGAGCTGTTTTTT.

The gene calls are TRBV3-1 (or the pseudogene TRBV3-2) and TRBJ1-3, with TRBD1 as a possible D gene (6 bases). Germline CDR1 is LGHDT and CDR2 is YNNKEL (reference sequence). CDR3 length: 14 residues. Trimming removed 4 bases at V and 2 bases at J, with 9 bases between. In DNA form, the CDR3 reads TGTGCCAGCAGCCGAAAGGGGGCTGGAAACACCATATATTTT. Residues: CASSRKGAGNTIYF.

This chain links TRBV19 with TRBJ2-3; the D gene is possibly TRBD1 (6 bases). The CDR3 is made up of 15 amino acids. Germline loops: CDR1 LNHDA, CDR2 SQIVND (reference sequence). V was clipped by 5 bases and J by 0 bases, with 12 bases between them. DNA for the CDR3: TGTGCCAGTAGTCCGGACAGTGCTAGCACAGATACGCAGTATTTT. This encodes CASSPDSASTDTQYF. The variable domain in full, completed from reference TRBV19 and TRBJ2-3, reads DGGITQSPKYLFRKEGQNVTLSCEQNLNHDAMYWYRQDPGQGLRLIYYSQIVNDFQKGDIAEGYSVSREKKESFPLTVTSAQKNPTAFYLCASSPDSASTDTQYFGPGTRLTVL.

The J gene is TRBJ2-7, the V gene TRBV19; TRBD2 matches 7 bases. The trim removed 9 bases at V and 5 bases at J, leaving 10 bases unmatched. This CDR3 is built from 13 residues. Looked up from germline, CDR1 is LNHDA and CDR2 is SQIVND (reference sequence). CDR3 nucleotides: TGTGCCAGCTCCAGCGGGGTGGGGAACGAGCAGTACTTC. Amino acids: CASSSGVGNEQYF.

The chain couples TRBV7-6 to TRBJ2-3; 11 bases align to TRBD1. J lost 5 bases, V lost 1 base, and 8 bases had no gene match. Germline assignment: CDR1 SGHVS and CDR2 FNYEAQ. This CDR3 contains 17 residues. CDR3 sequence: CASSLVSGQGAGDTQYF. Written as DNA, the CDR3 is TGTGCCAGCAGCTTAGTATCAGGACAGGGGGCAGGAGATACGCAGTATTTT. The whole variable domain, remainder taken from reference TRBV7-6 and TRBJ2-3, is GAGVSQSPRYKVTKRGQDVALRCDPISGHVSLYWYRQALGQGPEFLTYFNYEAQQDKSGLPNDRFSAERPEGSISTLTIQRTEQRDSAMYRCASSLVSGQGAGDTQYFGPGTRLTVL.

The V call is TRBV7-2, the J call TRBJ2-3; possibly TRBD1 for D (5 bases). CDR1 and CDR2 (germline): SGHTA, FQGNSA. Deletions cut 3 bases from V and 3 bases from J, with 10 bases between. This CDR3 is 14 amino acids long. CDR3 protein: CASSFRTPTDTQYF. DNA of the CDR3: TGTGCCAGCAGCTTTCGGACACCAACAGATACGCAGTATTTT.

The V gene is TRBV14, the J gene TRBJ1-1; D might be TRBD1 (5 bases). Trimming cost V 4 bases and J 4 bases, with 13 bases left between them. CDR3 size: 14 residues. Germline V gene data show CDR1 as SGHDN and CDR2 as FVKESK. The CDR3 here is CASSPSGPATEAFF. As DNA, the CDR3 is TGTGCCAGCAGCCCCTCAGGGCCGGCCACTGAAGCTTTCTTT. The full variable domain, completed using reference TRBV14 and TRBJ1-1, is EAGVTQFPSHSVIEKGQTVTLRCDPISGHDNLYWYRRVMGKEIKFLLHFVKESKQDESGMPNNRFLAERTGGTYSTLKVQPAELEDSGVYFCASSPSGPATEAFFGQGTRLTVV.

The chain joins TRBV5-1 to TRBJ1-1; the match to TRBD1 covers 7 bases. The germline V gene encodes CDR1 SGHRS and CDR2 YFSETQ. The CDR3 is 14 amino acids. J was trimmed by 2 bases and V by 1 base; bases with no gene match: 2. CDR3 amino acids: CASSLTGENTEAFF. In DNA form, the CDR3 reads TGCGCCAGCAGCTTGACAGGGGAAAACACTGAAGCTTTCTTT. Drawing the rest from reference TRBV5-1 and TRBJ1-1, the complete variable domain is KAGVTQTPRYLIKTRGQQVTLSCSPISGHRSVSWYQQTPGQGLQFLFEYFSETQRNKGNFPGRFSGRQFSNSRSEMNVSTLELGDSALYLCASSLTGENTEAFFGQGTRLTVV.

The chain couples TRBV7-2 to TRBJ2-7; TRBD1 is a possible D gene (6 bases). CDR1 is SGHTA and CDR2 is FQGNSA in the germline V gene. Trimming took 4 bases from V and 2 from J, leaving 9 bases between them. CDR3 length: 13 amino acids. In DNA, the CDR3 is TGTGCCAGCAGCTCCTACAGGGCCTACGAGCAGTACTTC. This encodes CASSSYRAYEQYF. Full variable domain (missing parts from reference TRBV7-2 and TRBJ2-7): GAGVSQSPSNKVTEKGKDVELRCDPISGHTALYWYRQSLGQGLEFLIYFQGNSAPDKSGLPSDRFSAERTGGSVSTLTIQRTQQEDSAVYLCASSSYRAYEQYFGPGTRLTVT.

The J gene is TRBJ2-4, the V gene TRBV21-1; TRBD1, the table's D call, lacks a check against the DNA. TRBV21-1 is tagged as a pseudogene. This CDR3 region has 17 residues. CDR3 DNA sequence: TGTGCCAGCAGCAAAGGTCAGCCAGGGGTAGGCAAAAACATTCAGTACTTC. Its translation is CASSKGQPGVGKNIQYF.

The V gene is TRBV14, the J gene TRBJ2-3, with D possibly matching TRBD2 (5 bases). CDR1 is SGHDN and CDR2 is FVKESK in the germline V gene. V shed 4 bases and J shed 3 bases, with 14 bases lying between them. The CDR3 has 15 residues. CDR3 loop: CASSLFSGYTDTQYF. The CDR3 DNA follows: TGTGCCAGCAGCCTTTTCAGCGGATATACAGATACGCAGTATTTT.

This rearrangement joins TRBV11-3 to TRBJ2-1; TRBD2 matches 8 bases. Germline values: CDR1 SGHNT, CDR2 YENEEA. With 9 bases clipped from V and 4 bases from J, the junction kept 11 bases outside the gene matches. The CDR3 consists of 15 residues. The CDR3 sequence is CASGGGRPLYNEQFF. CDR3 sequence (DNA): TGTGCCAGTGGGGGCGGGAGGCCCCTTTACAATGAGCAGTTCTTC.

The genes are TRBV5-1 and TRBJ2-1; possibly TRBD1 for D (6 bases). The V end lost 3 bases, the J end lost 8 bases, and 15 bases lay between the germline ends. This CDR3 has 14 residues. The germline V gene has CDR1 SGHRS and CDR2 YFSETQ. The CDR3, as DNA: TGCGCCAGCAGCTCGGACAGCCCGTTGGATGAGCAGTTCTTC. Translated, it gives CASSSDSPLDEQFF.

The V and J genes are TRBV9 and TRBJ2-3; 7 positions match TRBD2. This CDR3 has 16 amino acids. Germline-derived CDR1 and CDR2 are SGDLS and YYNGEE. The trim removed 4 bases at V and 2 bases at J, leaving 10 bases unmatched. The CDR3 DNA is TGTGCCAGCAGCCTCGGGGAGGGCGGGAACACAGATACGCAGTATTTT. Its protein is CASSLGEGGNTDTQYF.

The CDR3 bases are TGTGCCAGCAGCTTAGAACTAGCGCAAGAGACCCAGTACTTC. Its protein is CASSLELAQETQYF. The rearrangement joins TRBV11-3 to TRBJ2-5, with 7 bases fitting TRBD2. CDR1 is SGHNT and CDR2 is YENEEA in the germline V gene. CDR3 length: 14 residues. The junction had 0 bases not matched to a gene; V was cut back by 0 bases and J by 2 bases.

This chain links TRBV7-2 with TRBJ2-7; tentative D call: TRBD1 (6 bases). CDR1 and CDR2 (germline): SGHTA, FQGNSA. The CDR3 has 15 residues. Between the trimmed V and J ends, which lost 1 base and 6 bases, there was a span of 16 bases. The chain's CDR3 is CASSLGQAWITEQYF. In DNA form, the CDR3 reads TGTGCCAGCAGCTTAGGACAGGCTTGGATCACCGAGCAGTACTTC.

The genes are TRBV28 and TRBJ1-1; the match to TRBD1 covers 10 bases. The CDR3 runs 17 residues. The germline V gene has CDR1 MDHEN and CDR2 SYDVKM. Unmatched junction bases numbered 13, after V lost 5 bases and J lost 4 bases. CDR3 coding DNA: TGTGCCAGCAGTCAGCCCCGGGGACAGGGGCGGATCACTGAAGCTTTCTTT. It yields the protein CASSQPRGQGRITEAFF.

This chain uses TRBV11-3 with TRBJ2-5; TRBD2 matches 8 bases. V shed 8 bases, J shed 5 bases, and the junction held 7 bases outside the gene matches. This CDR3 has 13 residues. Germline loops: CDR1 SGHNT, CDR2 YENEEA. This chain's CDR3 is CASRGGPGETQYF. CDR3 DNA: TGTGCCAGCCGGGGGGGCCCTGGCGAGACCCAGTACTTC. Full variable domain (outside the CDR3, taken from reference TRBV11-3 and TRBJ2-5): EAGVVQSPRYKIIEKKQPVAFWCNPISGHNTLYWYLQNLGQGPELLIRYENEEAVDDSQLPKDRFSAERLKGVDSTLKIQPAELGDSAVYLCASRGGPGETQYFGPGTRLLVL.

V and J are TRBV9 and TRBJ2-1; TRBD2 might be the D (6 bases). The germline CDR1 and CDR2 sequences are SGDLS and YYNGEE. V shed 4 bases and J shed 4 bases, with 15 bases lying between them. The CDR3 is made up of 15 amino acids. CDR3 coding DNA: TGTGCCAGCAGCTCAGCAATGGACTATTACAATGAGCAGTTCTTC. Translating it yields CASSSAMDYYNEQFF. Combining the CDR3 with reference TRBV9 and TRBJ2-1 gives the whole variable domain DSGVTQTPKHLITATGQRVTLRCSPRSGDLSVYWYQQSLDQGLQFLIQYYNGEERAKGNILERFSAQQFPDLHSELNLSSLELGDSALYFCASSSAMDYYNEQFFGPGTRLTVL.

This clone has a handful of counts. The chain is built from TRBV7-2 and TRBJ1-5, with 8 nucleotides matching TRBD1. From germline, CDR1 is SGHTA and CDR2 FQGNSA. The CDR3 spans 15 residues. V was pared by 5 bases and J by 6 bases, with 9 bases of the junction left unmatched. In DNA, the CDR3 is TGTGCCAGCAGCCCGACAGGGGAGCTCGTTCAGCCCCAGCATTTT. It encodes CASSPTGELVQPQHF.

The chain joins TRBV6-5 to TRBJ2-4; D is ambiguous. The CDR3 runs 16 residues. Germline V gives CDR1 MNHEY, CDR2 SVGAGI. V was clipped by 0 bases and J by 0 bases, with 9 bases between them. The CDR3 protein is CASSYSSYLAKNIQYF. Here the CDR3 DNA reads TGTGCCAGCAGTTACTCCAGTTATCTAGCCAAAAACATTCAGTACTTC.

V usage is TRBV7-9 and J usage is TRBJ2-7; 9 positions agree with TRBD1. The CDR3 consists of 15 residues. Germline trimming cut 2 bases from V and 5 bases from J; bases unmatched to any gene: 7. Germline CDR1 SEHNR, CDR2 FQNEAQ (reference sequence). CDR3 region: CASSLLGQGLDEQYF. The CDR3 DNA is TGTGCCAGCAGCTTACTGGGACAGGGTCTAGACGAGCAGTACTTC.

This chain joins TRBV27 and TRBJ1-4, with TRBD1 matching over 8 bases. V trimming: 2 bases; J trimming: 4 bases; junction bases outside the gene matches: 3. CDR3 length: 15 amino acids. CDR1 is MNHEY, CDR2 SMNVEV, per germline (reference sequence). Written as DNA, the CDR3 is TGTGCCAGCAGTTTACAGGGGGCGGTTAATGAAAAACTGTTTTTT. Translation gives CASSLQGAVNEKLFF.